Presented here are 19 T cell receptor beta chains from one specimen sequenced in a study of beta chain features in type 1 diabetes. Since all of the isolated RNA was reverse transcribed, expressed TCRB transcripts were what got sequenced. The assay was immunoSEQ multiplex PCR, and TCRdb's table has in-frame clones only and misses some. The data contain about 200,000 clones, 11% of them singletons. Sequencing was carried out using central memory CD4+ T cells from blood. The receptors here all came from a man aged 18 to 30 in good health.

The chain uses TRBV18 and TRBJ2-7; D is uncertain. The CDR3 has 13 amino acids. Germline CDR1 KGHSH, CDR2 LQKENI. Trimming left V 3 bases short and J 7 bases short, with 13 bases between. The CDR3 protein is CASSPNPSEEQYF. CDR3 sequence (DNA): TGTGCCAGCTCACCGAATCCGTCCGAGGAGCAGTACTTC.

The chain has TRBV15 and TRBJ1-4; D is perhaps TRBD1 (5 bases). V was cut by 7 bases and J by 7 bases, with 19 bases left in between. The CDR3 sequence is 15 residues long. Germline V gene lookup returns CDR1 LNHNV and CDR2 YYDKDF (reference sequence). The CDR3 coding sequence is TGTGCCACCAAAAGGGGAGGACTCTCTGGTGAAAAACTGTTTTTT. It is translated as CATKRGGLSGEKLFF.

The CDR3 nucleotides are TGTGCCAGCAGCGATATCAGGGTGATGGAGACCCAGTACTTC. Its translation is CASSDIRVMETQYF. The chain recombines TRBV14 with TRBJ2-5; weak D call: TRBD1 (5 bases). Trimming removed 5 bases at V and 5 bases at J, with 15 bases between. This CDR3 has 14 amino acids. Germline V gene data show CDR1 as SGHDN and CDR2 as FVKESK.

The chain's CDR3 is CASSQDRTPSGSNEQFF. CDR3 coding DNA: TGTGCCAGCAGCCAAGATCGGACCCCTAGCGGGAGTAATGAGCAGTTCTTC. This chain connects TRBV4-2 to TRBJ2-1; 10 bases are shared with TRBD2. The J segment lost 7 bases and the V segment lost 0 bases, leaving 9 bases of the junction unmatched. The V gene's germline CDR1 is LGHNA and CDR2 YNFKEQ. The CDR3 has 17 amino acids.

This clone was counted only a few times. In nucleotides, the CDR3 is TGTGCCAGCTCACCCCTAGCGGGAGAAAACAATGAGCAGTTCTTC. Translation gives CASSPLAGENNEQFF. This chain connects TRBV18 to TRBJ2-1, with TRBD2 matching 10 bases. Germline V gene data show CDR1 as KGHSH and CDR2 as LQKENI. The length of the CDR3 is 15 residues. With V trimmed by 3 bases and J by 5 bases, 4 bases remained unmatched.

This clone turned up a few times. The chain couples TRBV6-6 to TRBJ1-4, with 7 bases that match TRBD1. CDR1 and CDR2 (germline): MNHNY, SVGAGI (reference sequence). The CDR3 is made up of 14 amino acids. V dropped 1 base and J dropped 8; count of bases not matched to a gene: 4. The CDR3 sequence: CASSYWDSGEKLFF. The CDR3 nucleotides read TGTGCCAGCAGTTACTGGGACAGTGGAGAAAAACTGTTTTTT.

The chain has TRBV15 and TRBJ2-7; possibly TRBD2 for D (6 bases). V lost 1 base, J lost 9 bases, and 13 bases lay in between. The CDR3 consists of 13 residues. The germline CDR1 and CDR2 sequences are LNHNV and YYDKDF (reference sequence). The CDR3, as DNA: TGTGCCACCAGCAGAGCCCGGGAGAGCGTGCAGTACTTC. Translation gives CATSRARESVQYF.

This clone was counted only a few times. This chain connects TRBV7-3 to TRBJ2-7; 8 bases are shared with TRBD2. The CDR3 sequence is 16 residues long. CDR1 and CDR2 (germline): SGHTA, FQGTGA. With V trimmed by 2 bases and J by 5 bases, 11 bases remained unmatched. The DNA for the CDR3 is TGTGCCAGCAGCTTAGGAAAAGCGGGAGTTCTAGACGAGCAGTACTTC. Protein: CASSLGKAGVLDEQYF.

This sequence joins TRBV7-9 and TRBJ2-3, with D possibly matching TRBD2 (6 bases). CDR3 length equals 17 residues. Germline loops: CDR1 SEHNR, CDR2 FQNEAQ (reference sequence). Trimming took 6 bases from V and 0 from J, leaving 19 bases between them. CDR3 DNA sequence: TGTGCCAGCAGTCGGCTAGCGTTTGCCTTAAGCACAGATACGCAGTATTTT. Its protein is CASSRLAFALSTDTQYF.

CDR3 loop: CASSQPTGSSYEQYF. The CDR3 nucleotides are TGCGCCAGCAGCCAACCGACAGGGTCCTCCTACGAGCAGTACTTC. The rearrangement uses TRBV4-1 and TRBJ2-7; 7 bases agree with TRBD1. Germline CDR1 is MGHRA and CDR2 is YSYEKL. The CDR3 consists of 15 residues. J lost 0 bases, V lost 2 bases, and 4 bases had no gene match.

This clone was counted a few times. V is TRBV4-3 and J is TRBJ2-3; D remains ambiguous. The V end was cut by 0 bases, the J end by 4 bases, with 11 bases between. The CDR3 has 15 amino acids. CDR1 LGHNA and CDR2 YSLEER come from the germline V gene. CDR3 sequence: CASSQEGFFPDTQYF. In DNA form, the CDR3 reads TGCGCCAGCAGCCAAGAGGGCTTTTTCCCAGATACGCAGTATTTT.

The rearrangement uses TRBV28 and TRBJ1-1; no clear D. This CDR3 has 13 residues. Trimming stripped 5 bases from V and 3 bases from J, with 10 bases between. Per the germline V gene, CDR1 is MDHEN and CDR2 is SYDVKM. CDR3 in DNA: TGTGCCAGCAGTCTGGACCATTACACTGAAGCTTTCTTT. Its protein product is CASSLDHYTEAFF.

This clone was picked up a small number of times. V usage is TRBV7-2 and J usage is TRBJ1-1; the D is unclear. Germline CDR1 is SGHTA and CDR2 is FQGNSA. Trimming stripped 5 bases from V and 8 bases from J, with 18 bases between. The CDR3 is 14 residues long. CDR3 DNA sequence: TGTGCCAGCAGCCCCAAACGTGCGGGAGGGGAAGCTTTCTTT. This sequence encodes CASSPKRAGGEAFF.

This chain connects TRBV10-3 to TRBJ2-3; 11 bases are shared with TRBD2. Germline trimming cut 10 bases from V and 2 bases from J; bases unmatched to any gene: 5. This CDR3 spans 14 amino acids. Germline V gene sequence: CDR1 ENHRY, CDR2 SYGVKD. Here the CDR3 reads CATLAGGYTDTQYF. The CDR3 DNA follows: TGTGCCACATTAGCGGGAGGGTACACAGATACGCAGTATTTT.

This clone was seen repeatedly, ten times or more. The chain joins TRBV7-2 to TRBJ2-7; D is undetermined. Trimming cost V 2 bases and J 3 bases, with 14 bases left between them. In germline, CDR1 is SGHTA, CDR2 FQGNSA. The CDR3 runs 15 residues. The CDR3 loop is CASSLSGRPGYEQYF. Written as DNA, the CDR3 is TGTGCCAGCAGCTTATCAGGCAGGCCGGGCTACGAGCAGTACTTC.

Ten or more counts support this clone. The rearrangement uses TRBV9 and TRBJ2-5; D is possibly TRBD2 (6 bases). CDR3 size: 15 residues. Trimming took 1 base from V and 1 from J, leaving 11 bases between them. Germline loops: CDR1 SGDLS, CDR2 YYNGEE. The CDR3 reads CASSVRAGTQETQYF. Written as DNA, the CDR3 is TGTGCCAGCAGCGTACGGGCGGGGACCCAAGAGACCCAGTACTTC.

This clone was picked up a small number of times. This sequence joins TRBV20-1 and TRBJ2-7, with D uncertain. The V end was cut by 3 bases, the J end by 6 bases, with 6 bases between. Germline loops: CDR1 DFQATT, CDR2 SNEGSKA (reference sequence). This CDR3 region has 10 residues. CDR3 amino acids: CSASGIEQYF. In DNA form, the CDR3 reads TGCAGTGCTAGTGGGATCGAGCAGTACTTC.

This clone came up many times. V and J are TRBV19 and TRBJ2-7, with D tentatively TRBD1 or TRBD2 (5 bases each). The V end lost 5 bases, the J end lost 0 bases, and 14 bases lay between the germline ends. The CDR3 runs to 15 residues. Looked up from germline, CDR1 is LNHDA and CDR2 is SQIVND (reference sequence). CDR3 DNA sequence: TGTGCCAGTAGTGAGAACCGGGACGCCTCCTACGAGCAGTACTTC. This encodes CASSENRDASYEQYF. The entire variable domain, with the rest obtained from reference TRBV19 and TRBJ2-7, is as follows: DGGITQSPKYLFRKEGQNVTLSCEQNLNHDAMYWYRQDPGQGLRLIYYSQIVNDFQKGDIAEGYSVSREKKESFPLTVTSAQKNPTAFYLCASSENRDASYEQYFGPGTRLTVT.

The table lists this clone with many counts. V usage is TRBV27 and J usage is TRBJ1-5, with D maybe TRBD1 (5 bases). Trimming took off 6 bases at V and 1 base at J, with 13 bases between the two ends. CDR1 and CDR2 (germline): MNHEY, SMNVEV (reference sequence). This CDR3 spans 15 amino acids. The CDR3 spells CASRPNGDSNQPQHF. The CDR3 DNA reads TGTGCCAGCAGGCCCAATGGGGACAGCAATCAGCCCCAGCATTTT.